What follows are 31 T cell receptor beta chains derived from one specimen sequenced in a study of beta chain features in type 1 diabetes. Expressed TCRB transcripts were sequenced because the isolated RNA had all been reverse transcribed beforehand. Only in-frame clones appear in the TCRdb table, and some are missing; sequencing was by immunoSEQ multiplex PCR. Of some 360,000 clones in the sample, around 10% are singletons; the top ten hold roughly 0.6%. Broader study findings: Type 1 diabetes patients had moderately but significantly shorter TCRB CDR3s in all four CD4+ subsets.

The antigens of these receptors remain unknown. Specimen: central memory CD4+ T cells from blood. These receptors came from a man between 25 and 39 years old with type 1 diabetes.

The sample holds one count of this clone. This sequence joins TRBV28 and TRBJ1-5; 8 bases are shared with TRBD1. The CDR3 is made up of 14 amino acids. Germline CDR1 and CDR2: MDHEN and SYDVKM. Losses at the gene ends were 7 bases for V and 6 bases for J; bases not matched to a gene: 8. CDR3 DNA: TGTGCCAGCACTGCGACAGGGGATCCTCAGCCCCAGCATTTT. It codes for CASTATGDPQPQHF.

The chain carries TRBV18 and TRBJ2-5, with 14 bases matching TRBD2. V lost 4 bases, J lost 5 bases, and 15 bases stayed unmatched. Germline V gene sequence: CDR1 KGHSH, CDR2 LQKENI. This CDR3 has 19 residues. CDR3 loop: CASSLLATSGRGSLETQYF. In DNA, the CDR3 is TGTGCCAGCTCACTGCTTGCGACTAGCGGGAGGGGATCTCTCGAGACCCAGTACTTC.

The sample holds one count of this clone. This sequence joins TRBV28 and TRBJ1-2; D possibly corresponds to TRBD1 (5 bases). The CDR3 covers 15 residues. Germline V gene data show CDR1 as MDHEN and CDR2 as SYDVKM. V was pared by 6 bases and J by 3 bases, with 17 bases between. The DNA for the CDR3 is TGTGCCAGCAGCACCGACAGTCTCCATGACTATGGCTACACCTTC. Translating gives CASSTDSLHDYGYTF.

This clone has ten or more counts. The V gene is TRBV4-2, the J gene TRBJ1-2; a possible D gene is TRBD1 (6 bases). V lost 2 bases and J lost 4, with 20 bases in between. CDR1 is LGHNA, CDR2 YNFKEQ, per germline. The CDR3 sequence is 17 residues long. CDR3 amino acids: CASSQSIWARGGYGYTF. In DNA, the CDR3 is TGTGCCAGCAGCCAATCCATTTGGGCCAGGGGCGGCTATGGCTACACCTTC.

This clone was counted only a few times. The chain uses TRBV7-8 and TRBJ2-1; tentatively, D is TRBD1 (5 bases). V lost 5 bases to trimming and J lost 8 bases, with 10 bases between them. From germline, CDR1 is SGHVS and CDR2 FQNEAQ. CDR3 length: 12 amino acids. The CDR3 DNA follows: TGTGCCAGCAGCAAAGGCAGGGATGAGCAGTTCTTC. Residues: CASSKGRDEQFF.

The V call is TRBV12-5, the J call TRBJ2-2; tentatively, D is TRBD1 or TRBD2 (5 bases each). The CDR3 has 15 amino acids. V was cut by 0 bases and J by 3 bases, with 8 bases left in between. Looked up from germline, CDR1 is LGHNT and CDR2 is FRNRAP. The CDR3, as DNA: TGTGCTAGTGGTTTGGTACGGGACGACACCGGGGAGCTGTTTTTT. It encodes CASGLVRDDTGELFF.

The V gene is TRBV6-5, the J gene TRBJ2-1; D remains unclear. CDR1 MNHEY and CDR2 SVGAGI come from the germline V gene. The V gene lost 5 bases and the J gene lost 5 bases, with 10 bases spanning the gap. This CDR3 region has 13 residues. The DNA of the CDR3 is TGTGCCAGCAGTGCGGTCTATAACAATGAGCAGTTCTTC. Translated: CASSAVYNNEQFF.

On this clone itself: Sequence at one end of the junction differs from germline and may be a read error. The chain is built from TRBV6-6 and TRBJ2-1; D not certain. CDR1 and CDR2 from the germline V gene are MNHNY and SVGAGI (reference sequence). This CDR3 has 11 residues. CDR3 residues: CAISGSQEQFF. CDR3 nucleotide sequence: TGTGCCATCAGTGGTTCTCAAGAGCAGTTCTTC.

This clone was picked up a small number of times. The chain combines TRBV28 with TRBJ2-4, with D unresolved. Per the germline V gene, CDR1 is MDHEN and CDR2 is SYDVKM. The CDR3 is made up of 13 amino acids. The V and J ends lost 6 bases and 7 bases respectively, with 13 bases between them. The CDR3 sequence: CASRSSTGNIQYF. The CDR3 DNA follows: TGTGCCAGCAGGTCCTCAACTGGGAACATTCAGTACTTC.

The table lists this clone with a few counts. The chain uses TRBV5-1 and TRBJ2-7; D remains ambiguous. Germline CDR1 reads SGHRS; CDR2 reads YFSETQ. The CDR3 is 13 residues long. The V end lost 0 bases, the J end lost 7 bases, and 11 bases lay between the germline ends. The CDR3 nucleotides are TGCGCCAGCAGCTTGGACCCCACTGGGGAGCAGTACTTC. Protein sequence: CASSLDPTGEQYF. Drawing the rest from reference TRBV5-1 and TRBJ2-7, the complete variable domain is KAGVTQTPRYLIKTRGQQVTLSCSPISGHRSVSWYQQTPGQGLQFLFEYFSETQRNKGNFPGRFSGRQFSNSRSEMNVSTLELGDSALYLCASSLDPTGEQYFGPGTRLTVT.

The gene calls are TRBV11-3 and TRBJ2-1; D gene unclear. V was clipped by 1 base and J by 9 bases, with 10 bases between them. The germline CDR1 and CDR2 sequences are SGHNT and YENEEA. The CDR3 contains 13 residues. In DNA, the CDR3 is TGTGCCAGCAGCTTAGCCAGTCCCGGTGAGCAGTTCTTC. Its translation is CASSLASPGEQFF. The whole variable domain, filled in from reference TRBV11-3 and TRBJ2-1, reads EAGVVQSPRYKIIEKKQPVAFWCNPISGHNTLYWYLQNLGQGPELLIRYENEEAVDDSQLPKDRFSAERLKGVDSTLKIQPAELGDSAVYLCASSLASPGEQFFGPGTRLTVL.

This clone was counted many times. The rearrangement links TRBV4-3 to TRBJ1-2, with 7 bases aligning to TRBD1. V gave up 0 bases and J gave up 0 bases; unmatched junction bases: 4. CDR1 is LGHNA, CDR2 YSLEER, per germline. The CDR3 sequence is 16 residues long. CDR3 DNA sequence: TGCGCCAGCAGCCAAGATTGGGACAGAACTAACTATGGCTACACCTTC. This sequence encodes CASSQDWDRTNYGYTF.

In regard to this clone: Other DNA sequences in this specimen translate into the identical CDR3. The rearrangement uses TRBV14 and TRBJ2-7; D may be TRBD2 (6 bases). V lost 5 bases and J lost 0, with 8 bases in between. CDR1 SGHDN and CDR2 FVKESK come from the germline V gene. The CDR3 is 13 residues long. The CDR3 nucleotides are TGTGCCAGCAGCGGAGGGAGCTCCTACGAGCAGTACTTC. This sequence encodes CASSGGSSYEQYF.

Only a few counts were recorded for this clone. The J gene is TRBJ2-1, the V gene TRBV15; TRBD1 agrees at 11 bases. The CDR3 spans 15 residues. Germline V gene data show CDR1 as LNHNV and CDR2 as YYDKDF (reference sequence). After removal of 5 bases from V and 7 bases from J, the junction contained 7 bases not matched to a gene. This chain's CDR3 is CATSSWTGGGNEQFF. The CDR3 region has the DNA TGTGCCACCAGCTCTTGGACAGGGGGCGGGAATGAGCAGTTCTTC.

This chain connects TRBV28 to TRBJ2-3; D is possibly TRBD1 (6 bases). Germline V gene data show CDR1 as MDHEN and CDR2 as SYDVKM. Trimming left V 6 bases short and J 4 bases short, with 14 bases between. This CDR3 contains 14 residues. DNA for the CDR3: TGTGCCAGCAGGCCACAGGGCCTCCCAGATACGCAGTATTTT. Residues: CASRPQGLPDTQYF. Full variable domain (rest looked up from reference TRBV28 and TRBJ2-3): DVKVTQSSRYLVKRTGEKVFLECVQDMDHENMFWYRQDPGLGLRLIYFSYDVKMKEKGDIPEGYSVSREKKERFSLILESASTNQTSMYLCASRPQGLPDTQYFGPGTRLTVL.

The chain links TRBV27 to TRBJ2-7; the match to TRBD1 covers 7 bases. The ends lost 4 bases at V and 3 bases at J; junction bases unmatched: 3. The CDR3 is made up of 13 amino acids. CDR1 is MNHEY and CDR2 is SMNVEV in the germline V gene (reference sequence). The CDR3 nucleotides read TGTGCCAGCAGTTCAAGACAGGGCTACGAGCAGTACTTC. This gives the protein CASSSRQGYEQYF.

The chain carries TRBV5-5 and TRBJ1-5; D is undetermined. The CDR3 extends over 16 amino acids. CDR1 SGHKS and CDR2 YYEKEE come from the germline V gene (reference sequence). The V and J ends lost 0 bases and 7 bases respectively, with 17 bases between them. The CDR3 DNA reads TGTGCCAGCAGCTTGGGCGGGAATAATGCGCGACAGCCCCAGCATTTT. This sequence encodes CASSLGGNNARQPQHF.

This clone occurred a few times. The V call is TRBV5-1, the J call TRBJ2-3, with D maybe TRBD1 (5 bases). The germline gives CDR1 SGHRS, CDR2 YFSETQ. This CDR3 is built from 15 residues. V lost 5 bases, J lost 2 bases, and 15 bases lay in between. CDR3 sequence: CASSSAQGLTDTQYF. CDR3 in DNA: TGCGCCAGCAGTTCTGCCCAGGGTCTCACAGATACGCAGTATTTT.

This rearrangement joins TRBV7-3 to TRBJ2-1; TRBD2 matches 7 bases. This CDR3 spans 13 amino acids. Unmatched junction bases numbered 7, after V lost 4 bases and J lost 10 bases. Germline CDR1 SGHTA, CDR2 FQGTGA. CDR3 nucleotides: TGTGCCAGCAGCTCACTTGAACTAGCGGAGCAGTTCTTC. Protein sequence: CASSSLELAEQFF. Drawing the rest from reference TRBV7-3 and TRBJ2-1, the complete variable domain is GAGVSQTPSNKVTEKGKYVELRCDPISGHTALYWYRQSLGQGPEFLIYFQGTGAADDSGLPNDRFFAVRPEGSVSTLKIQRTERGDSAVYLCASSSLELAEQFFGPGTRLTVL.

V usage is TRBV6-1 and J usage is TRBJ1-1; tentative D call: TRBD1 (5 bases). The CDR3 covers 16 residues. The V gene's germline CDR1 is MNHNS and CDR2 SASEGT. Deletions cut 2 bases from V and 11 bases from J, with 24 bases between. The CDR3 coding sequence is TGTGCCAGCAGTGAATTTGTGGCACCGGGACCCGAAGCCGCTTTCTTT. Residues: CASSEFVAPGPEAAFF.

The rearrangement uses TRBV15 and TRBJ1-1, with D maybe TRBD1 (5 bases). This CDR3 spans 16 amino acids. The germline V gene has CDR1 LNHNV and CDR2 YYDKDF (reference sequence). Trimming took off 1 base at V and 1 base at J, with 13 bases between the two ends. CDR3 in amino acids: CATSRGGGQANTEAFF. The CDR3 nucleotides are TGTGCCACCAGCAGAGGGGGTGGACAAGCGAACACTGAAGCTTTCTTT.

In this sample, this clone turned up once. The chain joins TRBV7-3 to TRBJ1-2; D is undetermined. V lost 3 bases, J lost 4 bases, and 9 bases lay in between. The CDR3 consists of 13 residues. Germline V gene data show CDR1 as SGHTA and CDR2 as FQGTGA. The CDR3, as DNA: TGTGCCAGCAGCTTCGACACGAGCTATGGCTACACCTTC. Protein: CASSFDTSYGYTF.

This clone came up many times. The chain couples TRBV30 to TRBJ2-3, with TRBD1 identical over 9 bases. Germline V CDR1 and CDR2: GTSNPN, SVGIG (reference sequence). Trimming at V came to 4 bases and at J to 4 bases, leaving 12 bases not matched to a gene. The CDR3 length is 16 residues. The CDR3 sequence: CAWKVQGQGPSDTQYF. CDR3 coding DNA: TGTGCCTGGAAGGTCCAGGGACAGGGCCCTTCAGATACGCAGTATTTT.

This clone appeared many times. The junction and the germline gene differ at one end; a read error may be behind it. The J gene is TRBJ2-3, the V gene TRBV10-3, with D tentatively TRBD1 or TRBD2 (5 bases each). CDR1 and CDR2 from the germline V gene are ENHRY and SYGVKD. This CDR3 region has 14 residues. In DNA, the CDR3 is TGTGCCACCAGTGGGTCGGGGACCACAGATACGCAGTATTTT. It yields the protein CATSGSGTTDTQYF.

This clone occurred a few times. The CDR3 nucleotides read TGTGCCAGCAGCTCCCTTGGGGAGAGCTCCTACAATGAGCAGTTCTTC. This translates into CASSSLGESSYNEQFF. This chain joins TRBV5-6 and TRBJ2-1, with D perhaps TRBD2 (5 bases). Germline CDR1 reads SGHDT; CDR2 reads YYEEEE. V was trimmed by 3 bases and J by 0 bases, leaving 13 bases between them. The CDR3 is 16 amino acids.

This clone has only a few counts. The chain employs TRBV4-1 and TRBJ2-7; D gene ambiguous. Per the germline V gene, CDR1 is MGHRA and CDR2 is YSYEKL. This CDR3 has 15 amino acids. Trimming removed 4 bases at V and 1 base at J, with 14 bases between. The CDR3 spells CASSPMSERSYEQYF. The CDR3 DNA reads as TGCGCCAGCAGCCCTATGTCGGAGCGATCCTACGAGCAGTACTTC.

This clone was seen more than once but under ten times. This likely came from a read error, as a far larger clone is one base away. The sample has other DNA sequences that encode this CDR3 too. The CDR3 here is CASSQESGRAGGQFF. CDR3 nucleotides: TGCGCCAGCAGCCAAGAAAGCGGGAGGGCCGGCGGGCAGTTCTTC. The rearrangement joins TRBV4-1 to TRBJ2-1, with 10 bases fitting TRBD2. Trimming at V came to 0 bases and at J to 12 bases, leaving 8 bases not matched to a gene. The CDR3 has 15 residues. The germline CDR1 and CDR2 sequences are MGHRA and YSYEKL.

The V gene is TRBV30, the J gene TRBJ2-2; TRBD1 or TRBD2 may be the D gene (5 bases each). Deletions cut 5 bases from V and 5 bases from J, with 6 bases between. Germline CDR1 reads GTSNPN; CDR2 reads SVGIG (reference sequence). This CDR3 region has 11 residues. CDR3 sequence reads: CAWGGTGELFF. As DNA, the CDR3 is TGTGCCTGGGGGGGAACCGGGGAGCTGTTTTTT. The full variable domain, completed using reference TRBV30 and TRBJ2-2, is SQTIHQWPATLVQPVGSPLSLECTVEGTSNPNLYWYRQAAGRGLQLLFYSVGIGQISSEVPQNLSASRPQDRQFILSSKKLLLSDSGFYLCAWGGTGELFFGEGSRLTVL.

This clone was detected a few times. This chain joins TRBV7-9 and TRBJ1-1; D might be TRBD1 (6 bases). The CDR3 extends over 15 amino acids. Trimming shortened V by 1 base and J by 4 bases, and 13 bases separated the two germline ends. CDR1 is SEHNR, CDR2 FQNEAQ, per germline (reference sequence). The CDR3 loop is CASSLGNREGTEAFF. The CDR3 coding sequence is TGTGCCAGCAGCTTAGGGAACAGGGAGGGCACTGAAGCTTTCTTT.

This clone showed up just a few times. CDR3 coding DNA: TGTGCCAGCAGCTTTAGGGGAACTAATGAAAAACTGTTTTTT. This translates into CASSFRGTNEKLFF. J is TRBJ1-4 and V is TRBV7-2; a weak D match, TRBD1 (5 bases). V was cut by 3 bases and J by 1 base, with 6 bases left in between. Germline V gene sequence: CDR1 SGHTA, CDR2 FQGNSA. The CDR3 is 14 residues long. Variable domain in full (rest from reference TRBV7-2 and TRBJ1-4): GAGVSQSPSNKVTEKGKDVELRCDPISGHTALYWYRQSLGQGLEFLIYFQGNSAPDKSGLPSDRFSAERTGGSVSTLTIQRTQQEDSAVYLCASSFRGTNEKLFFGSGTQLSVL.

The CDR3 is CASMGLAKNIQYF. The CDR3 nucleotides read TGTGCCAGTATGGGTTTAGCCAAAAACATTCAGTACTTC. The chain couples TRBV19 to TRBJ2-4; unclear D gene. CDR1 is LNHDA, CDR2 SQIVND, per germline (reference sequence). The CDR3 loop spans 13 amino acids. V lost 7 bases, J lost 0 bases, and 7 bases lay in between.